Shown below are 8 T cell receptor beta chains from a single sample sequenced in a study of T-cell reconstitution after alpha-beta-depleted transplantation in children. The authors prepared the TCRbeta library with unique molecular identifiers. TCRdb recomputed calls from the PCR reads with MiXCR, one row per CDR3 protein. The sample carries 490,000 or so distinct CDR3 sequences, around 12% recorded once. This specimen consisted of PBMCs from the stem cell graft donor, obtained from the stem cell graft. The receptors originated from a human donor who donated a stem cell graft to a child with combined immunodeficiency.

This clonotype was found a few times. J is TRBJ2-2 and V is TRBV7-9; 12 bases agree with TRBD2. J gave up 6 bases and V 0 bases, and 5 bases lay outside the gene matches. Germline V gene data show CDR1 as SEHNR and CDR2 as FQNEAQ (reference sequence). The CDR3 extends over 17 amino acids. DNA for the CDR3: TGTGCCAGCAGCTTAGCAAGACTAGCGGGAGTTTCCGGGGAGCTGTTTTTT. This codes for CASSLARLAGVSGELFF.

This clonotype occurred a few times. This chain links TRBV6-2 or TRBV6-3 with TRBJ2-1; 7 nucleotides match TRBD1. Per the germline V gene, CDR1 is MNHEY and CDR2 is SVGEGT. With 6 bases clipped from V and 6 bases from J, the junction kept 8 bases outside the gene matches. There are 14 residues in the CDR3. The CDR3 coding sequence is TGTGCCAGCAGCTACCCGGGACAGATCAATGAGCAGTTCTTC. Encoded protein: CASSYPGQINEQFF.

This clonotype was observed a handful of times. The chain links TRBV6-5 to TRBJ2-1; 10 bases match TRBD2. The germline V gene has CDR1 MNHEY and CDR2 SVGAGI. This CDR3 region has 17 residues. V shed 0 bases, J shed 7 bases, and the junction held 9 bases outside the gene matches. This CDR3 reads CASSYSRTSGAGNEQFF. As DNA, the CDR3 is TGTGCCAGCAGTTACTCGAGAACTAGCGGGGCCGGGAATGAGCAGTTCTTC.

This chain connects TRBV28 to TRBJ1-2; D is unclear. This CDR3 has 13 residues. Trimming pared 3 bases from V and 13 bases from J, leaving 18 bases between. Per germline, CDR1 MDHEN and CDR2 SYDVKM. For the CDR3, the DNA is TGTGCCAGCAGTTTCGTGGAAGGAGCTCCCTTCACCTTC. Translation gives CASSFVEGAPFTF.

This clonotype was counted many times. This chain connects TRBV12-3 or TRBV12-4 to TRBJ2-1; possibly TRBD1 or TRBD2 for D (5 bases each). This CDR3 contains 16 residues. V lost 2 bases and J lost 3, with 14 bases in between. CDR3 nucleotides: TGTGCCAGCAGTTTACGTCGAGGGGAAAGCTACAATGAGCAGTTCTTC. Amino acids: CASSLRRGESYNEQFF.

The CDR3 loop is CASSRSGQNEKLFF. CDR3 bases: TGTGCCAGCTCACGGTCGGGGCAAAATGAAAAACTGTTTTTT. The rearrangement uses TRBV18 and TRBJ1-4, with TRBD1 as a possible D gene (5 bases). There are 14 residues in the CDR3. Germline loops: CDR1 KGHSH, CDR2 LQKENI. The V end was cut by 4 bases, the J end by 5 bases, with 11 bases between.

The chain recombines TRBV13 with TRBJ2-3, with D hard to call. CDR1 and CDR2 from the germline V gene are PRHDT and FYEKMQ (reference sequence). V lost 2 bases, J lost 3 bases, and 12 bases lay in between. CDR3 length: 15 amino acids. CDR3 sequence (DNA): TGTGCCAGCAGCTTATGGGCAGATTTGACAGATACGCAGTATTTT. The encoded protein is CASSLWADLTDTQYF.

This clonotype was counted ten times or more. This sequence joins TRBV20-1 and TRBJ1-1, with 7 bases that match TRBD1. The germline gives CDR1 DFQATT, CDR2 SNEGSKA (reference sequence). Trimming cost V 5 bases and J 4 bases; bases outside gene matches: 10. The CDR3 spans 14 residues. CDR3 protein: CSAPRQGRSTEAFF. The CDR3 nucleotides are TGCAGTGCTCCTCGACAGGGCCGGAGCACTGAAGCTTTCTTT.